Sequencing of this T cell receptor (beta chain) was carried out in a study of blood T cell repertoires in COVID-19. Study background: PBMCs, B-cell-depleted T cells, or T cells provided the cDNA or gDNA that made up the material.

V was clipped by 6 bases and J by 6 bases, with 15 bases between them. This CDR3 comprises 13 residues. Germline V gene sequence: CDR1 MNHEY, CDR2 SVGAGI. In the authors' workflow: Amplification from reference gene primers served as the basis for estimated nucleated cell counts. Only in-frame clones appear in the TCRdb table, and some are missing; sequencing was by immunoSEQ multiplex PCR. The V and J calls and clone size are taken from that table; D and trimming were inferred from the DNA. Found here are approximately 150,000 clones, around 88% of them singletons; the top ten hold less than 5.5%. This clonotype was sampled from a human donor in a cohort sampled during active COVID-19. The rearrangement links TRBV6-5 to TRBJ2-7; D is perhaps TRBD1 (7 bases). Sequences were obtained from peripheral blood. CDR3 sequence: CASSLTQGGEQYF. CDR3 DNA: TGTGCCAGCAGCCTAACTCAGGGGGGCGAGCAGTACTTC.